The clone carrying this T cell receptor (beta chain) turned up a few times. This sample is part of a study of blood T cell repertoires in COVID-19. Study in general: The United States, Italy and Spain supplied acute and convalescent COVID-19 samples. PBMCs, B-cell-depleted T cells, or T cells were the source of the cDNA or gDNA that made up the material.

In the original workflow: From reference gene primer amplification, estimates of nucleated cell counts were derived. The table came from immunoSEQ multiplex PCR; TCRdb's copy has only in-frame clones and leaves some out. The DNA was the basis for D and trimming; V, J and clone size are from that table. Among 250,000 or so clones listed, approximately 86% were seen once. Germline values: CDR1 GTSNPN, CDR2 SVGIG (reference sequence). J lost 4 bases, V lost 4 bases, and 6 bases had no gene match. The CDR3 is 14 amino acids. Sequencing input: peripheral blood. The chain joins TRBV30 to TRBJ1-5, with 8 positions matching TRBD1. The sequence came from a young man with active or convalescent COVID-19. The CDR3 is CAWKQGEGNQPQHF. As DNA, the CDR3 is TGTGCCTGGAAACAGGGGGAAGGTAATCAGCCCCAGCATTTT.